This T cell receptor beta chain originates from a study of cytomegalovirus exposure and HLA in healthy donors. Study-wide results and caveats: Most of the TCR beta V segments (in an earlier analysis) were productive either about 87% or about 30% of the time.

While unrecorded immune exposures were likely, the donors were nominally healthy when sampled. The CDR3 length is 16 residues. Per the germline V gene, CDR1 is MNHEY and CDR2 is SMNVEV (reference sequence). As to this clone: What it binds is not known.

It was with 60 Vbeta and 13 Jbeta primers that the PCR ran. Generated by immunoSEQ multiplex PCR, the TCRdb table keeps only in-frame clones and is missing some. This sample has fewer than 80,000 clones, with 60% to 80% found just once. The origin of this receptor is a woman in her thirties or forties in good health and CMV-seropositive. This rearrangement joins TRBV27 to TRBJ2-5; D gene unclear. Near its end, the DNA agrees better with TRBJ2-7, so the J call may be wrong. Sequenced input: PBMCs. CDR3 amino acids: CASSLSKEWIGIEQYF. The CDR3 nucleotides are TGTGCCAGCAGTTTATCGAAGGAGTGGATTGGAATCGAGCAGTACTTC.